This T cell receptor beta chain came from a study of blood T cell repertoires in COVID-19. The overall study: Samples came from the United States, Italy and Spain, spanning acute and convalescent COVID-19.

This table comes from immunoSEQ multiplex PCR, and its TCRdb copy is limited to in-frame clones, with some not included. In the table there are 350,000 or so clones, about 92% of which are singletons. Individuals aged 18 to 89 years were recruited from approximately 24 US areas. This CDR3 has 14 amino acids. The germline CDR1 and CDR2 sequences are MNHEY and SVGAGI. The trim removed 6 bases at V and 3 bases at J, leaving 5 bases unmatched. The sequenced material came from PBMCs or T cells enriched from blood (not recorded which). The chain is built from TRBV6-5 and TRBJ2-1; TRBD1 agrees at 7 bases. The TCR comes from a woman aged 25 to 39 who had recovered from COVID-19. CDR3: CASRRGHGYNEQFF. The CDR3 DNA follows: TGTGCCAGCAGGAGGGGGCATGGCTACAATGAGCAGTTCTTC.